This T cell receptor beta chain was documented in a study of identifying expanded T cells in peripheral blood. Findings of the study overall: Approximately two-week clone count variance significantly increased as total template count grew. Technical replicates showed roughly 1.2 changed clones; roughly two weeks roughly 15; four weeks 19.

During the collection period, no donor immune events like infections were recorded. Details on this clone: As yet, its antigen is unknown.

This CDR3 contains 15 residues. Sequencing used immunoSEQ multiplex PCR; TCRdb keeps in-frame clones, though not all of them. The sample gives some 100,000 clones, approximately 88% of which show up once; 4.5% to 6.5% is in the top ten. This TCR derives from a person between 18 and 75 years old in good health. The V and J genes are TRBV1 and TRBJ1-5; TRBD1, the table's D call, was not compared with the DNA. TRBV1 is designated a pseudogene. The source material was blood. In DNA form, the CDR3 reads TGCACCAGCAGCCAGAAACACCCCAGCAATCAGCCCCAGCATTTT. It translates to CTSSQKHPSNQPQHF.